These T cell receptor beta chains were read from a single sample in a study of CD8 T cells in ankylosing spondylitis. Each CDR3 protein gets one entry after TCRdb re-called the 5' RACE reads with MiXCR. The sample has a few hundred thousand distinct CDR3 sequences; 18% are singletons. Sequenced: blood, either unsorted or a sorted T cell fraction (not recorded which). Receptor source: a male donor with ankylosing spondylitis. Both conserved end residues are part of each CDR3.

V gene	J gene	CDR3 protein
TRBV5-1	TRBJ2-7	CASSLVVGGGEQYF
TRBV11-2	TRBJ2-3	CASSLGGSGITDTQYF
TRBV12-3/TRBV12-4	TRBJ2-1	CASSFFPYNEQFF
TRBV20-1	TRBJ2-7	CSARAQTGLGYYEQYF
TRBV7-9	TRBJ2-7	CASSPDLPYEQYF
TRBV12-3/TRBV12-4	TRBJ2-7	CASSWGREYEQYF
TRBV27	TRBJ1-1	CASSSPTDLNTEAFF
TRBV7-9	TRBJ1-2	CASSPNSPDYGYTF
TRBV11-2	TRBJ2-1	CASSVASDKDEQFF
TRBV20-1	TRBJ2-2	CSARRGSEDTGELFF
TRBV7-2	TRBJ2-3	CASSFHQTSTDTQYF
TRBV19	TRBJ2-1	CASSIADNEQFF
TRBV7-8	TRBJ1-1	CASSLNRETVDAFF
TRBV4-1	TRBJ2-7	CASSPTGGGSANYEQYF
TRBV20-1	TRBJ2-1	CSPPTGTTPNEQFF
TRBV29-1	TRBJ2-7	CSVADLNYEQYF
TRBV18	TRBJ2-7	CASSPPLATYEQYF